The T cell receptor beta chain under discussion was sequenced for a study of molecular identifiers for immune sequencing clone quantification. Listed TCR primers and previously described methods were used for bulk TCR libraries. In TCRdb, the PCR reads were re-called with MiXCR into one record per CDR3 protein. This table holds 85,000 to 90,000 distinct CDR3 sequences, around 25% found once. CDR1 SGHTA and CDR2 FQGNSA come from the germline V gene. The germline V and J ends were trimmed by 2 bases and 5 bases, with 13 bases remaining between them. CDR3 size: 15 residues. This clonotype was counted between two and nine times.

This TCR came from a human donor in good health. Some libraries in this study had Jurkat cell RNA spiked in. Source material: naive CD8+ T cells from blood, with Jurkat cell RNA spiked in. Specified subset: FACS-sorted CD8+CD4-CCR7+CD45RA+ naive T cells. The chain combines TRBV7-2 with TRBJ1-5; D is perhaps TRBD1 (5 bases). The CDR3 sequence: CASSLWGIEDQPQHF. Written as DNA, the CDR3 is TGTGCCAGCAGCTTATGGGGGATTGAGGATCAGCCCCAGCATTTT. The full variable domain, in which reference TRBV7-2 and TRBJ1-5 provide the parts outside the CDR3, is GAGVSQSPSNKVTEKGKDVELRCDPISGHTALYWYRQSLGQGLEFLIYFQGNSAPDKSGLPSDRFSAERTGGSVSTLTIQRTQQEDSAVYLCASSLWGIEDQPQHFGDGTRLSIL.